This TCR beta chain emerged from a study of OX40 agonist ivuxolimab in advanced cancers. The method was immunoSEQ multiplex PCR; TCRdb's version includes in-frame clones alone and lacks a portion of them. In the table there are tens of thousands of clones, about 85% of which are singletons. Specimen: CD4+ or CD8+ T cells sorted from blood, collected in a trial of the OX40 agonist ivuxolimab. The TCR was taken from an adult with an advanced solid tumor such as melanoma, head and neck, liver or kidney cancer.

CDR3 sequence: CASSLGTSGGDTQYF. The CDR3 DNA sequence: TGCGCCAGCAGCTTGGGGACTAGCGGGGGGGATACGCAGTATTTT. The chain carries TRBV5-1 and TRBJ2-3; 14 bases map to TRBD2. Trimming at V came to 0 bases and at J to 6 bases, leaving 0 bases not matched to a gene. The germline V gene encodes CDR1 SGHRS and CDR2 YFSETQ. There are 15 residues in the CDR3.